This T cell receptor (beta chain) appears in the sequencing data of a study of cytomegalovirus exposure and HLA in healthy donors. The table came from immunoSEQ multiplex PCR; TCRdb's copy has only in-frame clones and leaves some out. The repertoire holds roughly 120,000 clones, with roughly nine tenths as singletons. General observations from the study: A few CMV-associated chains proved CMV antigen-specific in vitro. Reported results showed that the classifier diagnosed cytomegalovirus status with high specificity and sensitivity. Listed as cytomegalovirus-associated were approximately 160 TCR beta chains.

Note on this clone: Its specificity is not known.

The donors were in the 120-subject validation cohort; that cohort was separate from the roughly 730-subject first cohort. Trimming removed 4 bases from V and 5 bases from J; junction bases left unmatched: 7. The germline V gene has CDR1 SGHTA and CDR2 FQGNSA. The CDR3 runs to 14 residues. The chain has TRBV7-2 and TRBJ2-5, with 7 positions matching TRBD1. This sequence originates from a woman in her late teens or twenties in good health and CMV-seronegative. Source material: PBMCs. The CDR3 loop reads CASSSHRGVETQYF. CDR3 coding DNA: TGTGCCAGCAGCTCACACAGGGGAGTGGAGACCCAGTACTTC.